This T cell receptor (beta chain) was observed in a study of read filtering for tumor transcriptome and immune sequencing. The library was built from about 0.4 ug RNA with molecular barcoded adaptors for alpha/delta and beta/gamma chains. TCRdb re-called the reads with MiXCR, one entry per CDR3 protein. The sample shows around 60,000 distinct CDR3 sequences, around 18% of them seen only once. V lost 5 bases and J lost 0; bases outside the gene matches: 5. The CDR3 runs to 16 residues. Per the germline V gene, CDR1 is ENHRY and CDR2 is SYGVKD. Study findings and constraints: Sorted CD138-negative bone marrow cells were not purified T cells. RNA-seq captured clonotypes less deeply and reliably than IR-seq.

This clonotype was seen many times. The antigen remains undetermined. Sampling of bone marrow took place during active disease in every patient. This sequence was found in a donor older than 35 with multiple myeloma. V is TRBV10-3 and J is TRBJ1-1, with 11 nucleotides matching TRBD1. Material for sequencing was a population of CD138-negative cells sorted from bone marrow. Here the CDR3 DNA reads TGTGCCATCAGTCGGACGGGACAGGGGGTGAACACTGAAGCTTTCTTT. This encodes CAISRTGQGVNTEAFF.